These T cell receptor beta chains were read from a single sample in a study of CD8 T cells in ankylosing spondylitis. One entry per CDR3 protein, called by TCRdb with MiXCR from the 5' RACE reads. This table has more than 500,000 distinct CDR3 sequences, under 5.5% appearing once. Sequencing was performed on blood, either unsorted or a sorted T cell fraction (not recorded which). The receptors shown here come from a male donor with ankylosing spondylitis. Both conserved end residues are part of each CDR3. The D gene is left open where the match is weak. Clone size appears in some rows only: once, few, many, or a class for an expanded clone.

clone_size | j_call | d_call | v_call | cdr3_length | cdr3_nt | cdr3_aa
few | TRBJ2-1 | TRBD2 | TRBV4-2 | 15 | TGTGCCAGCAGCCTGACTAGCGGGGGGGTCGGTGAGCAGTTCTTC | CASSLTSGGVGEQFF
few | TRBJ2-1 | NA | TRBV7-9 | 15 | TGTGCCAGCAGCGACCCGGGCAGCTCCTACAATGAGCAGTTCTTC | CASSDPGSSYNEQFF
many | TRBJ2-2 | TRBD1 | TRBV7-9 | 17 | TGTGCCAGCAGTTTCACCTTGGGACAGGGGAACACCGGGGAGCTGTTTTTT | CASSFTLGQGNTGELFF
many | TRBJ1-2 | TRBD1 | TRBV7-8 | 14 | TGTGCCAGCAGCGCGACGGGACAGTCCTATGGCTACACCTTC | CASSATGQSYGYTF
many | TRBJ2-7 | NA | TRBV7-2 | 12 | TGTGCCAGCAGCATACTGTCCTACGAGCAGTACTTC | CASSILSYEQYF
many | TRBJ2-2 | TRBD2 | TRBV10-3 | 17 | TGTGCCTCCCGCCAGGTAGCGGGGGGGCTTTGGACCGGGGAGCTGTTTTTT | CASRQVAGGLWTGELFF
few | TRBJ2-1 | TRBD2 | TRBV7-7 | 15 | TGTGCTAGCAGTTCCTCTAGCGGGGGGGACAATGAGCAGTTCTTC | CASSSSSGGDNEQFF
few | TRBJ2-3 | NA | TRBV10-3 | 16 | TGTGCCATCAGCTCCGGGGCCTATTCTAGCACAGATACGCAGTATTTT | CAISSGAYSSTDTQYF
NA | TRBJ2-5 | TRBD2 | TRBV11-2 | 14 | TGTGCCAGCAGCCCCCGGACTAGGGAAGAGACCCAGTACTTC | CASSPRTREETQYF
many | TRBJ2-7 | TRBD1 | TRBV28 | 12 | TGTGCCAGCAACAGGGGGATTGCCGAGCAGTACTTC | CASNRGIAEQYF
many | TRBJ2-5 | NA | TRBV12-3/TRBV12-4 | 13 | TGTGCCAGCAGTTTAAGACATCTAGAGACCCAGTACTTC | CASSLRHLETQYF
many | TRBJ2-1 | NA | TRBV7-2 | 13 | TGTGCCAGCAGCTTAGCGGGAAGAGTGAGGCAGTTCTTC | CASSLAGRVRQFF
many | TRBJ2-7 | NA | TRBV5-1 | 14 | TGCGCCAGCAGCTTGGTAGGGACACGGGACGAGCAGTACTTC | CASSLVGTRDEQYF
many | TRBJ2-5 | NA | TRBV20-1 | 18 | TGCAGTGCTAGAGTATGGACAGGTCCTCCGGACTACAAAGAGACCCAGTACTTC | CSARVWTGPPDYKETQYF
many | TRBJ1-2 | NA | TRBV27 | 14 | TGTGCCAGCAGTTTAAAACCCGAGAGCTATGGCTACACCTTC | CASSLKPESYGYTF
NA | TRBJ1-2 | TRBD1 | TRBV4-1 | 16 | TGCGCCAGCAGCCAGACTTTCATCGGACAGGGGGGTGGCTACACCTTC | CASSQTFIGQGGGYTF
many | TRBJ2-3 | TRBD2 | TRBV20-1 | 16 | TGCAGTGCTAGAGATTGGGGAGCGGGGAGCACAGATACGCAGTATTTT | CSARDWGAGSTDTQYF
NA | TRBJ2-2 | NA | TRBV6-2/TRBV6-3 | 13 | TGTGCCAGCACCCCAGCAGTGAATGGGGAGCTGTTTTTT | CASTPAVNGELFF
few | TRBJ2-5 | NA | TRBV6-2/TRBV6-3 | 13 | TGTGCCAGCTATGGGACTGGACAAGAGACCCAGTACTTC | CASYGTGQETQYF
few | TRBJ2-1 | NA | TRBV20-1 | 15 | TGCAGTTTCCTGGACGGTCGGGTCCCCTACAATGAGCAGTTCTTC | CSFLDGRVPYNEQFF
many | TRBJ2-7 | NA | TRBV18 | 15 | TGTGCCAGCTCACCACGGGCGGGTCGTTACTACGAGCAGTACTTC | CASSPRAGRYYEQYF
many | TRBJ2-5 | NA | TRBV5-1 | 16 | TGCGCCAGCAGCTACCTTCGTGGGGACACGCAAGAGACCCAGTACTTC | CASSYLRGDTQETQYF
few | TRBJ2-5 | NA | TRBV19 | 13 | TGTGCCAGTAGTACGGACTACCAAGAGACCCAGTACTTC | CASSTDYQETQYF
many | TRBJ2-1 | TRBD2 | TRBV5-1 | 16 | TGCGCCAGCAGCTTGGCCGGGCTAGCGGGAGTGAATGAGCAGTTCTTC | CASSLAGLAGVNEQFF
NA | TRBJ1-2 | NA | TRBV20-1 | 13 | TGCAGTGCTGATCGAGGGTCGGCCTATGGCTACACCTTC | CSADRGSAYGYTF
many | TRBJ2-2 | TRBD1 | TRBV20-1 | 13 | TGCAGTGTCGGCAGGGGGCACACCGGGGAGCTGTTTTTT | CSVGRGHTGELFF
many | TRBJ1-1 | NA | TRBV18 | 14 | TGTGCCAGCTCACCAGTCAGTAGGGACACTGAAGCTTTCTTT | CASSPVSRDTEAFF
many | TRBJ2-7 | NA | TRBV4-3 | 15 | TGCGCCAGCAGCCAAGATGTAGGGGGACTGGCCGAGCAGTACTTC | CASSQDVGGLAEQYF
NA | TRBJ2-3 | NA | TRBV7-2 | 14 | TGTGCCAGCAGCTTAGCCCCAGAGCGGCATACGCAGTATTTT | CASSLAPERHTQYF
many | TRBJ2-3 | TRBD2 | TRBV12-3/TRBV12-4 | 16 | TGTGCCAGCACCCCGGCACTAGCGGGGGACGTGGATACGCAGTATTTT | CASTPALAGDVDTQYF
many | TRBJ2-1 | NA | TRBV15 | 15 | TGTGCCACCAGTCCGACTGGAAGCTCCTACAATGAGCAGTTCTTC | CATSPTGSSYNEQFF
many | TRBJ1-1 | NA | TRBV3-1 | 11 | TGTGCCAGCAGCCAGGGGGCAAAAGCTTTCTTT | CASSQGAKAFF
many | TRBJ2-6 | NA | TRBV28 | 16 | TGTGCCAGCAGTTTAAACAGCGTCTCTGGGGCCAACGTCCTGACTTTC | CASSLNSVSGANVLTF